This entry describes one T cell receptor (beta chain). Its antigen is currently unknown. One end of the junction does not line up with germline, which may come from a read error. This specimen belongs to a study of glioma-infiltrating T cells. Overall study context: Glioblastomas were WHO grade IV, sampled at first diagnosis; low-grade were grade II. Before surgery, glioma patients received dexamethasone for at most six days.

CDR1 and CDR2 from the germline V gene are SQVTM and ANQGSEA. The CDR3 is 16 residues long. Using RNA template, CDR3s of TCR alpha and beta were amplified with iRepertoire arm-PCR. TCRdb re-called the multiplex PCR reads through MiXCR, storing one row per CDR3 protein. The profile shows about 380,000 distinct CDR3 sequences, roughly two fifths of them singletons. General study points: Patients with low tissue-blood divergence carried a signature set of shared blood CDR3 motifs. Gliomas, especially low-grade, showed above-expected tissue-blood divergence; non-neoplastic patients showed below.

The TCR comes from a human donor with low-grade glioma or glioblastoma, undergoing nonglioma brain surgery, or in good health (not recorded which). The chain combines TRBV29-1 with TRBJ2-1, with 11 bases aligning to TRBD2. The material sequenced was glioma tissue, nonneoplastic brain tissue, or PBMCs (not recorded which). The CDR3 spells CGVVSTSGSSYNEQFF. The CDR3 DNA sequence: TGCGGCGTTGTCTCCACTAGCGGGAGCTCCTACAATGAGCAGTTCTTC.